Listed below are T cell receptor beta chains from one sample, sequenced in a study of CD8+ T cells in alopecia areata. Libraries were prepared by immunoSEQ multiplex PCR; TCRdb keeps only in-frame clonotypes and omits some of them. Of about 190,000 clones listed, 50% to 75% are singletons. The specimen comprised CD4+ T cells sorted from blood, sampled at week 4, from a patient treated with tofacitinib. Every receptor here comes from a human donor with alopecia areata. CDR3s include the opening cysteine and the closing phenylalanine or tryptophan. A D gene is named only where the DNA matches it firmly. Only part of the rows carry a size: once, few, many, or a class if the clone is expanded.

D	J	V	length	size	CDR3	DNA
TRBD2	TRBJ2-5	TRBV5-1	18	.	CASDPGLAGLSGRETQYF	TGCGCCAGCGACCCAGGACTAGCGGGGCTGAGTGGTAGAGAGACCCAGTACTTC
.	TRBJ2-2	TRBV9	16	.	CASSVAAATDTGELFF	TGTGCCAGCAGCGTAGCTGCGGCCACGGACACCGGGGAGCTGTTTTTT
.	TRBJ2-6	TRBV2	15	.	CASSGQLSGANVLTF	TGTGCCAGCAGCGGACAACTCTCTGGGGCCAACGTCCTGACTTTC
.	TRBJ1-2	TRBV29-1	14	.	CSVEATGMGYGYTF	TGCAGCGTTGAAGCTACGGGTATGGGGTATGGCTACACCTTC
.	TRBJ2-3	TRBV7-9	13	.	CASSSSGVDTQYF	TGTGCCAGCAGCTCATCAGGGGTAGATACGCAGTATTTT
.	TRBJ1-1	TRBV2	13	.	CASSDGRATEAFF	TGTGCCAGCAGTGACGGCAGGGCCACTGAAGCTTTCTTT
TRBD1	TRBJ2-7	TRBV29-1	14	few	CSVAGQRNSYEQYF	TGCAGCGTTGCGGGACAGCGAAACTCCTACGAGCAGTACTTC
.	TRBJ2-7	TRBV6-5	14	.	CASSYQVIGGEQYF	TGTGCCAGCAGTTACCAAGTTATTGGAGGGGAGCAGTACTTC
TRBD1	TRBJ2-2	TRBV2	13	few	CASSSTGSGELFF	TGTGCCAGCAGCTCGACAGGGTCCGGGGAGCTGTTTTTT
.	TRBJ2-7	TRBV25-1	12	few	CASSESLYEQYF	TGTGCCAGCAGTGAAAGTCTCTACGAGCAGTACTTC
.	TRBJ1-5	TRBV23-1	12	.	CASRGPNQPQHF	TGCGCCAGCAGGGGGCCCAATCAGCCCCAGCATTTT
.	TRBJ2-7	TRBV7-2	14	once	CASSLGQGTYEQYF	TGTGCCAGCAGCTTAGGTCAAGGGACCTACGAGCAGTACTTC
TRBD2	TRBJ2-5	TRBV7-2	15	.	CASSLARGGQETQYF	TGTGCCAGCAGCTTAGCGCGCGGGGGGCAAGAGACCCAGTACTTC
.	TRBJ1-1	TRBV2	14	.	CASSRGRMNTEAFF	TGTGCCAGCAGTCGAGGCAGGATGAACACTGAAGCTTTCTTT
TRBD1	TRBJ2-3	TRBV9	16	.	CASSPGTGIVADTQYF	TGTGCCAGCAGCCCCGGGACAGGGATCGTCGCAGATACGCAGTATTTT
.	TRBJ2-5	TRBV7-3	14	.	CASSSGPHQETQYF	TGTGCCAGCAGCTCAGGACCACACCAAGAGACCCAGTACTTC
.	TRBJ2-2	TRBV5-5	16	.	CASGGRANSNTGELFF	TGTGCCAGCGGAGGGCGGGCAAATTCGAACACCGGGGAGCTGTTTTTT
TRBD2	TRBJ2-1	TRBV10-3	15	few	CAITETSGGVNEQFF	TGTGCCATCACCGAGACTAGCGGGGGGGTCAATGAGCAGTTCTTC
TRBD2	TRBJ2-5	TRBV7-6	15	.	CASSSQLAAQETQYF	TGTGCCAGCAGCTCGCAACTAGCGGCCCAAGAGACCCAGTACTTC
TRBD1	TRBJ1-1	TRBV7-2	15	.	CASSYLGQPNTEAFF	TGTGCCAGCAGCTATTTGGGACAGCCGAACACTGAAGCTTTCTTT
.	TRBJ2-2	TRBV27	16	few	CASSLAGPRSGGELFF	TGTGCCAGCAGTTTGGCAGGTCCGAGATCGGGCGGGGAGCTGTTTTTT
.	TRBJ2-2	TRBV10-1	13	.	CASNSDVTGELFF	TGCGCCAGCAACTCGGACGTAACCGGGGAGCTGTTTTTT
TRBD2	TRBJ2-7	TRBV4-1	13	.	CASSQVSGGSQYF	TGCGCCAGCAGCCAAGTAAGCGGGGGAAGTCAGTACTTC